A single sample gave rise to the 27 T cell receptor beta chains below, sequenced in a study of blood T cell repertoires in COVID-19. Method: immunoSEQ multiplex PCR; TCRdb's copy keeps in-frame clones and lacks some. The sample consists of approximately 310,000 clones, 80% to 90% of them appearing once. Sequencing used peripheral blood. These receptors came from a woman in her forties or fifties who had recovered from COVID-19.

This clone was detected only a few times. The chain joins TRBV15 to TRBJ1-6; D remains unclear. V lost 0 bases and J 10 bases, leaving 7 bases between the germline ends. Germline V gene data show CDR1 as LNHNV and CDR2 as YYDKDF (reference sequence). The CDR3 consists of 13 residues. The CDR3 sequence is CATSRDLRSPLHF. The CDR3 region has the DNA TGTGCCACCAGCAGAGATCTTCGGTCACCCCTCCACTTT.

The chain couples TRBV5-4 to TRBJ1-1; 7 bases align to TRBD1. The CDR3 runs 14 residues. J lost 4 bases, V lost 1 base, and 4 bases had no gene match. CDR1 is SGHNT, CDR2 YYREEE, per germline (reference sequence). CDR3 bases: TGTGCCAGCAGCTTGAAAGGGGGCGGCACTGAAGCTTTCTTT. Amino acid sequence: CASSLKGGGTEAFF.

The chain uses TRBV7-9 and TRBJ2-1; D is uncertain. The germline CDR1 and CDR2 sequences are SEHNR and FQNEAQ (reference sequence). The CDR3 is 10 residues long. Trimming cost V 5 bases and J 15 bases, with 11 bases left between them. The CDR3 region has the DNA TGTGCCAGCAGCGGTCAAAGAGGGTTCTTC. This gives the protein CASSGQRGFF.

The chain has TRBV28 and TRBJ2-7; 9 bases align to TRBD2. CDR1 is MDHEN and CDR2 is SYDVKM in the germline V gene. The J segment lost 4 bases and the V segment lost 2 bases, leaving 6 bases of the junction unmatched. The CDR3 spans 15 residues. CDR3 DNA sequence: TGTGCCAGCAGTTTAGCTCTAGCGGGGTTTTACGAGCAGTACTTC. Protein sequence: CASSLALAGFYEQYF.

The V and J genes are TRBV19 and TRBJ1-1; 12 nucleotides agree with TRBD1. The CDR3 consists of 15 residues. V shed 6 bases and J 6 bases; nucleotides not matched to a gene: 8. Germline V lookup: CDR1 LNHDA, CDR2 SQIVND (reference sequence). In nucleotides, the CDR3 is TGTGCCAGTAGCACCGGGACAGGGGGCGTCGCTGAAGCTTTCTTT. Translation: CASSTGTGGVAEAFF.

V usage is TRBV28 and J usage is TRBJ1-1, with 7 bases lining up with TRBD1. The V gene end was trimmed by 0 bases and the J gene end by 2 bases; junction bases not matched to a gene: 6. The CDR3 runs to 16 residues. CDR1 MDHEN and CDR2 SYDVKM come from the germline V gene. Here the CDR3 DNA reads TGTGCCAGCAGTTTATGGGGTCTAGGGGGCAACACTGAAGCTTTCTTT. It codes for CASSLWGLGGNTEAFF. Variable domain in full (rest from reference TRBV28 and TRBJ1-1): DVKVTQSSRYLVKRTGEKVFLECVQDMDHENMFWYRQDPGLGLRLIYFSYDVKMKEKGDIPEGYSVSREKKERFSLILESASTNQTSMYLCASSLWGLGGNTEAFFGQGTRLTVV.

The rearrangement links TRBV7-9 to TRBJ2-2; TRBD1 agrees at 11 bases. Germline values: CDR1 SEHNR, CDR2 FQNEAQ (reference sequence). V was pared by 6 bases and J by 1 base, with 7 bases of the junction left unmatched. CDR3 size: 17 residues. CDR3 sequence reads: CASSRTGGRMNTGELFF. The CDR3 bases are TGTGCCAGCAGTAGGACAGGGGGCCGGATGAACACCGGGGAGCTGTTTTTT.

The gene calls are TRBV7-9 and TRBJ2-1, with 12 bases that match TRBD2. Germline V lookup: CDR1 SEHNR, CDR2 FQNEAQ (reference sequence). V dropped 2 bases and J dropped 7; count of bases not matched to a gene: 9. The CDR3 has 17 residues. The CDR3 coding sequence is TGTGCCAGCAGCTTACCACTAGCGGGGGGTGCGAGGAATGAGCAGTTCTTC. Its translation: CASSLPLAGGARNEQFF. The full variable domain, completed using reference TRBV7-9 and TRBJ2-1, is DTGVSQNPRHKITKRGQNVTFRCDPISEHNRLYWYRQTLGQGPEFLTYFQNEAQLEKSRLLSDRFSAERPKGSFSTLEIQRTEQGDSAMYLCASSLPLAGGARNEQFFGPGTRLTVL.

The CDR3, as DNA: TGTGCCAGCAGCCAAGTGGGGACAGCGGAGGTAAACAATGAGCAGTTCTTC. Its protein product is CASSQVGTAEVNNEQFF. V is TRBV4-2 and J is TRBJ2-1; 7 bases are a match to TRBD1. The ends lost 1 base at V and 5 bases at J; junction bases unmatched: 11. The germline gives CDR1 LGHNA, CDR2 YNFKEQ. There are 17 residues in the CDR3.

The V gene is TRBV9, the J gene TRBJ1-1; 8 positions match TRBD1. CDR3 size: 16 residues. J lost 4 bases, V lost 4 bases, and 12 bases had no gene match. Germline CDR1 and CDR2: SGDLS and YYNGEE. CDR3 in amino acids: CASSPGQGEIGTEAFF. The CDR3 region has the DNA TGTGCCAGCAGCCCTGGACAGGGAGAGATTGGCACTGAAGCTTTCTTT. The variable domain in full, completed from reference TRBV9 and TRBJ1-1, reads DSGVTQTPKHLITATGQRVTLRCSPRSGDLSVYWYQQSLDQGLQFLIQYYNGEERAKGNILERFSAQQFPDLHSELNLSSLELGDSALYFCASSPGQGEIGTEAFFGQGTRLTVV.

In this sample, this clone turned up once. V is TRBV5-5 and J is TRBJ1-6, with TRBD1 identical over 8 bases. From germline, CDR1 is SGHKS and CDR2 YYEKEE (reference sequence). With V trimmed by 2 bases and J by 8 bases, 6 bases remained unmatched. The CDR3 is 15 residues long. The DNA for the CDR3 is TGTGCCAGCAGCTTTCAGGGGGCTGGGGATTCACCCCTCCACTTT. It is translated as CASSFQGAGDSPLHF.

The gene calls are TRBV3-1 (or the pseudogene TRBV3-2) and TRBJ2-1, with D uncertain. Germline values: CDR1 LGHDT, CDR2 YNNKEL (reference sequence). V was cut by 4 bases and J by 5 bases, with 21 bases left in between. The CDR3 sequence is 17 residues long. Here the CDR3 reads CASSPELGQLRNNEQFF. CDR3 in DNA: TGTGCCAGCAGCCCTGAGCTGGGCCAGCTAAGGAACAATGAGCAGTTCTTC.

In DNA, the CDR3 is TGTGCCAGCAGCTTCGCTAGCACAGAGACCCAGTACTTC. This gives the protein CASSFASTETQYF. The chain has TRBV7-2 and TRBJ2-5; the D gene is possibly TRBD2 (5 bases). CDR3 length: 13 residues. The germline V gene encodes CDR1 SGHTA and CDR2 FQGNSA. Trimming took 3 bases from V and 4 from J, leaving 9 bases between them.

The V call is TRBV7-9, the J call TRBJ1-3; TRBD1 agrees at 8 bases. V was pared by 1 base and J by 0 bases, with 5 bases of the junction left unmatched. This CDR3 region has 17 residues. Looked up from germline, CDR1 is SEHNR and CDR2 is FQNEAQ (reference sequence). The CDR3 is CASSLGTGPSSGNTIYF. CDR3 bases: TGTGCCAGCAGCTTAGGGACAGGGCCCAGCTCTGGAAACACCATATATTTT.

This chain links TRBV5-1 with TRBJ1-3; D ambiguous. The germline V and J ends were trimmed by 1 base and 3 bases, with 8 bases remaining between them. The CDR3 length is 14 residues. The germline V gene encodes CDR1 SGHRS and CDR2 YFSETQ. The CDR3 region has the DNA TGCGCCAGCAGCTTGAGCGGCCGTGGAAACACCATATATTTT. Amino acid sequence: CASSLSGRGNTIYF.

The chain is built from TRBV19 and TRBJ1-1, with unresolved D. The CDR3 covers 11 residues. Germline V gives CDR1 LNHDA, CDR2 SQIVND (reference sequence). V shed 3 bases and J shed 10 bases, with 9 bases lying between them. DNA of the CDR3: TGTGCCAGTAGTATCGGTCGCTTAGCTTTCTTT. It translates to CASSIGRLAFF.

The chain links TRBV21-1 to TRBJ2-6; the table's D call, TRBD1, was not checked against the DNA. TRBV21-1 constitutes a pseudogene. This CDR3 contains 18 residues. The CDR3 coding sequence is TGTGCCGGAAGACTTGACAGGGGCCCTGCGGGGGGGGCCAACGTCCTGACTTTC. This gives the protein CAGRLDRGPAGGANVLTF.

The chain recombines TRBV27 with TRBJ1-5; D ambiguous. Germline assignment: CDR1 MNHEY and CDR2 SMNVEV (reference sequence). The CDR3 is 15 residues long. V dropped 4 bases and J dropped 2 bases, with 12 bases sitting between them. In nucleotides, the CDR3 is TGTGCCAGCAGTTCCTCTAACCTAGGCAATCAGCCCCAGCATTTT. As protein: CASSSSNLGNQPQHF.

The J gene is TRBJ1-2, the V gene TRBV28; the match to TRBD1 covers 10 bases. The germline gives CDR1 MDHEN, CDR2 SYDVKM. This CDR3 is 17 amino acids long. Trimming took 6 bases from V and 3 from J; bases not matched to a gene: 13. CDR3: CASSSDPGQGGYYGYTF. CDR3 DNA sequence: TGTGCCAGCAGCTCAGATCCCGGACAGGGGGGGTACTATGGCTACACCTTC.

This clone was seen just once. The chain combines TRBV11-2 with TRBJ2-1; 8 bases fit TRBD2. The CDR3 has 15 residues. Germline lookup yields CDR1 SGHAT and CDR2 FQNNGV. The ends lost 6 bases at V and 0 bases at J; junction bases unmatched: 4. CDR3 residues: CASRIAGSSYNEQFF. CDR3 coding DNA: TGTGCCAGCAGGATAGCGGGGAGCTCCTACAATGAGCAGTTCTTC.

The chain carries TRBV4-3 and TRBJ1-4; D gene unclear. Trimming pared 5 bases from V and 2 bases from J, leaving 12 bases between. Germline V gene data show CDR1 as LGHNA and CDR2 as YSLEER. The CDR3 extends over 15 amino acids. CDR3 bases: TGCGCCAGCAGCACAAATGGCGGGACTAATGAAAAACTGTTTTTT. It codes for CASSTNGGTNEKLFF.

CDR3 sequence reads: CASSLGTRDQPQHF. The CDR3 DNA reads as TGCGCCAGCAGCTTGGGGACAAGGGATCAGCCCCAGCATTTT. This chain links TRBV5-1 with TRBJ1-5; possible D gene TRBD1, 5 bases. The CDR3 has 14 amino acids. V was clipped by 0 bases and J by 5 bases, with 9 bases between them. Germline V gene lookup returns CDR1 SGHRS and CDR2 YFSETQ.

This chain uses TRBV4-3 with TRBJ1-2; D call uncertain. CDR1 is LGHNA and CDR2 is YSLEER in the germline V gene. The CDR3 runs to 13 residues. V dropped 0 bases and J dropped 2 bases, with 4 bases sitting between them. The CDR3: CASSQEENYGYTF. For the CDR3, the DNA is TGCGCCAGCAGCCAAGAGGAGAACTATGGCTACACCTTC.

CDR3 in DNA: TGTGCCAGCAGCGTCTCTGGGACTGTCCCAGATACGCAGTATTTT. Protein: CASSVSGTVPDTQYF. The chain uses TRBV9 and TRBJ2-3; D possibly corresponds to TRBD2 (6 bases). The V end was cut by 2 bases, the J end by 4 bases, with 14 bases between. Germline V gene lookup returns CDR1 SGDLS and CDR2 YYNGEE. This CDR3 spans 15 amino acids. The full variable domain, rest sourced from reference TRBV9 and TRBJ2-3, is DSGVTQTPKHLITATGQRVTLRCSPRSGDLSVYWYQQSLDQGLQFLIQYYNGEERAKGNILERFSAQQFPDLHSELNLSSLELGDSALYFCASSVSGTVPDTQYFGPGTRLTVL.

V gene TRBV15 combines with J gene TRBJ2-5, with 13 bases lining up with TRBD2. CDR3 length: 15 amino acids. CDR1 LNHNV and CDR2 YYDKDF come from the germline V gene (reference sequence). Germline trimming cut 5 bases from V and 5 bases from J; bases unmatched to any gene: 5. The CDR3 region has the DNA TGTGCCACCAGCGGGGGACTAGCGGGACACGAGACCCAGTACTTC. Translating gives CATSGGLAGHETQYF.

The chain couples TRBV7-9 to TRBJ1-2; D gene unclear. This CDR3 comprises 13 residues. The germline V gene encodes CDR1 SEHNR and CDR2 FQNEAQ (reference sequence). Trimming took 7 bases from V and 3 from J, leaving 12 bases between them. CDR3 residues: CASIERGDYGYTF. The CDR3 DNA follows: TGTGCCAGCATCGAGCGGGGAGACTATGGCTACACCTTC.

The gene calls are TRBV7-2 and TRBJ1-1, with a weak D call TRBD1 (5 bases). The germline CDR1 and CDR2 sequences are SGHTA and FQGNSA. The V and J ends lost 0 bases and 4 bases respectively, with 12 bases between them. CDR3 length: 15 amino acids. The CDR3 DNA sequence: TGTGCCAGCAGCTTAGCAACCGGGGGGGTCACTGAAGCTTTCTTT. Its translation: CASSLATGGVTEAFF.